This T cell receptor beta chain stems from a study of metastatic and nonmetastatic thyroid tumors. Findings and limits, study-wide: Versus benign nodules, malignant thyroid tumors reportedly had significantly higher TCR beta diversity, in blood and tumor.

Nobody among the patients had been given any treatment before thyroid surgery. The CDR3 covers 16 residues. Germline CDR1 DFQATT, CDR2 SNEGSKA (reference sequence). With 3 bases clipped from V and 2 bases from J, the junction kept 10 bases outside the gene matches. This clone was recorded many times. Its cognate antigen is unknown. TCRdb used MiXCR to call clones anew from the PCR reads. The profile shows approximately 37,000 clones, around 16% of them singletons. This chain connects TRBV20-1 to TRBJ2-7; 10 nucleotides match TRBD2. The TCR sequence derives from a male donor with papillary thyroid cancer or a benign thyroid nodule (not recorded which). Some clones in this sample may be carry-over from other donors' samples. The sequencing input was blood. CDR3 in amino acids: CSASYSPSGRAYEQYF. CDR3 DNA sequence: TGCAGTGCTAGCTATAGTCCAAGCGGGAGGGCCTACGAGCAGTACTTC.